The rows below give T cell receptor beta chains drawn from one sample of a study of shared clonotypes between healthy human individuals. TCRdb's copy holds only in-frame clones and misses some; the assay was immunoSEQ multiplex PCR. The repertoire holds about 1 million clones, with about 75% as singletons. Input material: memory CD4+ T cells sorted from blood. The receptors originated from a man younger than 35 in good health. Both conserved end residues are part of each CDR3. Fields, in order: clone size, V gene, D gene, J gene, CDR3 DNA, CDR3 protein. D genes are given only for firm matches. Clone size is stated in some rows and not others, as once, few, many or a class when expanded.

clone size: NA
V gene: TRBV2
D gene: TRBD2
J gene: TRBJ2-7
CDR3 DNA: TGTGCCAGCAGACGAACGCTAGCGGGAGAACCCTACGAGCAGTACTTC
CDR3 protein: CASRRTLAGEPYEQYF

clone size: NA
V gene: TRBV10-3
D gene: NA
J gene: TRBJ2-1
CDR3 DNA: TGTGCCATCAGTGGGACTTCTCCTCGTGGTAATGAGCAGTTCTTC
CDR3 protein: CAISGTSPRGNEQFF

clone size: NA
V gene: TRBV18
D gene: TRBD2
J gene: TRBJ2-3
CDR3 DNA: TGTGCCAGCCTTAGCGGGGGAACAGATACGCAGTATTTT
CDR3 protein: CASLSGGTDTQYF

clone size: NA
V gene: TRBV2
D gene: NA
J gene: TRBJ1-2
CDR3 DNA: TGTGCCAGCAGTGGCGGAGGGACACCCATAAGATCTAACTATGGCTACACCTTC
CDR3 protein: CASSGGGTPIRSNYGYTF

clone size: NA
V gene: TRBV30
D gene: TRBD2
J gene: TRBJ2-5
CDR3 DNA: TGTGCCTGGAGTACTAGCGGAGAGACCCAGTACTTC
CDR3 protein: CAWSTSGETQYF

clone size: NA
V gene: TRBV10-3
D gene: TRBD1
J gene: TRBJ2-5
CDR3 DNA: TGTGCCATCAGTGAGTCGAGGGACAGCTGGGGCCAAGAGACCCAGTACTTC
CDR3 protein: CAISESRDSWGQETQYF

clone size: few
V gene: TRBV30
D gene: TRBD2
J gene: TRBJ2-3
CDR3 DNA: TGTGCCTGGAGTGTACAAGCGGGAGGACCAGATACGCAGTATTTT
CDR3 protein: CAWSVQAGGPDTQYF

clone size: NA
V gene: TRBV10-1
D gene: NA
J gene: TRBJ2-3
CDR3 DNA: TGCGCCAGCAGTGCGAGGCGCACAGATACGCAGTATTTT
CDR3 protein: CASSARRTDTQYF

clone size: NA
V gene: TRBV7-2
D gene: NA
J gene: TRBJ1-6
CDR3 DNA: TGTGCCAGCAGAGAGGGCCGCTATAATTCACCCCTCCACTTT
CDR3 protein: CASREGRYNSPLHF

clone size: NA
V gene: TRBV10-3
D gene: NA
J gene: TRBJ2-5
CDR3 DNA: TGTGCCATCAGTGAAAGAGAATTCCAAGAGACCCAGTACTTC
CDR3 protein: CAISEREFQETQYF

clone size: NA
V gene: TRBV5-6
D gene: NA
J gene: TRBJ2-1
CDR3 DNA: TGTGCCAGCAGCTTAAGGACGACGGGCTTTAATGAGCAGTTCTTC
CDR3 protein: CASSLRTTGFNEQFF

clone size: NA
V gene: TRBV9
D gene: NA
J gene: TRBJ1-6
CDR3 DNA: TGTGCCAGCAGCGTGCGGCGGGACGCTAAGGATTCACCCCTCCACTTT
CDR3 protein: CASSVRRDAKDSPLHF

clone size: NA
V gene: TRBV18
D gene: NA
J gene: TRBJ2-1
CDR3 DNA: TGTGCCAGCTCGTTTAACGACAGGTACAATGAGCAGTTCTTC
CDR3 protein: CASSFNDRYNEQFF

clone size: NA
V gene: TRBV13
D gene: TRBD2
J gene: TRBJ2-2
CDR3 DNA: TGTGCCAGCAGAGGGAGTACTAGCGGGAGGACCGGGGAGCTGTTTTTT
CDR3 protein: CASRGSTSGRTGELFF

clone size: NA
V gene: TRBV7-3
D gene: TRBD1
J gene: TRBJ1-1
CDR3 DNA: TGTGCCAGCAGCCCCGGACAGGACAGGGCTCGTATCGGCACTGAAGCTTTCTTT
CDR3 protein: CASSPGQDRARIGTEAFF

clone size: NA
V gene: TRBV7-2
D gene: NA
J gene: TRBJ2-1
CDR3 DNA: TGTGCCAGCAGCTTTCTTAACTACAATGAGCAGTTCTTC
CDR3 protein: CASSFLNYNEQFF

clone size: NA
V gene: TRBV25-1
D gene: NA
J gene: TRBJ2-7
CDR3 DNA: TGTGCCAGCAGTGAACCAGAGGGGGGGATCTACGAGCAGTACTTC
CDR3 protein: CASSEPEGGIYEQYF

clone size: NA
V gene: TRBV7-2
D gene: TRBD2
J gene: TRBJ2-1
CDR3 DNA: TGTGCCAGCAGCTCCCTACTAGCGGAAGTCCTTGGTGAGCAGTTCTTC
CDR3 protein: CASSSLLAEVLGEQFF

clone size: NA
V gene: TRBV25-1
D gene: NA
J gene: TRBJ1-3
CDR3 DNA: TGTGCCAGCAGTATCGGCAGTACCTCTGGAAACACCATATATTTT
CDR3 protein: CASSIGSTSGNTIYF

clone size: NA
V gene: TRBV2
D gene: NA
J gene: TRBJ1-1
CDR3 DNA: TGTGCCAGCAGTGCCGACATGAACACTGAAGCTTTCTTT
CDR3 protein: CASSADMNTEAFF

clone size: NA
V gene: TRBV11-2
D gene: NA
J gene: TRBJ2-1
CDR3 DNA: TGTGCCAGCAGCTTATTGCCGGAGATCGCCTACAATGAGCAGTTCTTC
CDR3 protein: CASSLLPEIAYNEQFF

clone size: NA
V gene: TRBV28
D gene: NA
J gene: TRBJ1-3
CDR3 DNA: TGTGCCAGCAGTCAAAGAGCTGGAAACACCATATATTTT
CDR3 protein: CASSQRAGNTIYF

clone size: many
V gene: TRBV27
D gene: NA
J gene: TRBJ1-5
CDR3 DNA: TGTGCCAGCAGTTCAGGGGCCTTTAGCAATCAGCCCCAGCATTTT
CDR3 protein: CASSSGAFSNQPQHF

clone size: NA
V gene: TRBV18
D gene: TRBD2
J gene: TRBJ2-7
CDR3 DNA: TGTGCCAGCTCACCAGCCGGGGGGGAGCAGTACTTC
CDR3 protein: CASSPAGGEQYF

clone size: few
V gene: TRBV28
D gene: NA
J gene: TRBJ1-6
CDR3 DNA: TGTGCCAGCAGTTTTTCTGGGGGCGGTAATTCACCCCTCCACTTT
CDR3 protein: CASSFSGGGNSPLHF

clone size: NA
V gene: TRBV9
D gene: NA
J gene: TRBJ2-1
CDR3 DNA: TGTGCCAGCAGCGTAGCTCCAGGGTCGGGTGAGCAGTTCTTC
CDR3 protein: CASSVAPGSGEQFF

clone size: NA
V gene: TRBV6-1
D gene: NA
J gene: TRBJ2-6
CDR3 DNA: TGTGCCAGCAGGACCTCTGGGGCCAACGTCCTGACTTTC
CDR3 protein: CASRTSGANVLTF

clone size: NA
V gene: TRBV6-5
D gene: NA
J gene: TRBJ1-6
CDR3 DNA: TGTGCCAGCAGTATAACAGGGTATAATTCACCCCTCCACTTT
CDR3 protein: CASSITGYNSPLHF

clone size: NA
V gene: TRBV2
D gene: NA
J gene: TRBJ1-5
CDR3 DNA: TGTGCCAGCACGGGGGATCCCAATCAGCCCCAGCATTTT
CDR3 protein: CASTGDPNQPQHF

clone size: NA
V gene: TRBV29-1
D gene: NA
J gene: TRBJ1-1
CDR3 DNA: TGCAGCGTTCCAGCGAACACTGAAGCTTTCTTT
CDR3 protein: CSVPANTEAFF

clone size: NA
V gene: TRBV6-1
D gene: NA
J gene: TRBJ1-1
CDR3 DNA: TGTGCCAGCAGAGGGGGGGCGGGCACTGAAGCTTTCTTT
CDR3 protein: CASRGGAGTEAFF

clone size: NA
V gene: TRBV7-8
D gene: TRBD2
J gene: TRBJ2-7
CDR3 DNA: TGTGCCAGCAGCAAGGGACTAGCGGGACTTTACGAGCAGTACTTC
CDR3 protein: CASSKGLAGLYEQYF

clone size: NA
V gene: TRBV6-5
D gene: NA
J gene: TRBJ1-6
CDR3 DNA: TGTGCCAGCAGAAACTATGCGGCACCCCTCCACTTT
CDR3 protein: CASRNYAAPLHF

clone size: NA
V gene: TRBV11-3
D gene: NA
J gene: TRBJ1-1
CDR3 DNA: TGTGCCAGCAGCGTTAACCTGGACACTGAAGCTTTCTTT
CDR3 protein: CASSVNLDTEAFF

clone size: few
V gene: TRBV10-3
D gene: NA
J gene: TRBJ1-5
CDR3 DNA: TGTGCCATCAGTGGACCGAATCAGCCCCAGCATTTT
CDR3 protein: CAISGPNQPQHF

clone size: NA
V gene: TRBV30
D gene: NA
J gene: TRBJ2-4
CDR3 DNA: TGTGCCTGGAGGGCCCCGGGGGCCAAAAACATTCAGTACTTC
CDR3 protein: CAWRAPGAKNIQYF

clone size: NA
V gene: TRBV5-1
D gene: TRBD2
J gene: TRBJ2-7
CDR3 DNA: TGCGCCAGCAGCACCCGGCTAGCGGGAGATAGGGACTACGAGCAGTACTTC
CDR3 protein: CASSTRLAGDRDYEQYF

clone size: NA
V gene: TRBV18
D gene: TRBD1
J gene: TRBJ1-1
CDR3 DNA: TGTGCCAGCTCACCAAATCCGGGACAGGCGGGTACTGAAGCTTTCTTT
CDR3 protein: CASSPNPGQAGTEAFF

clone size: NA
V gene: TRBV2
D gene: NA
J gene: TRBJ2-3
CDR3 DNA: TGTGCCAGCCGCCCAACAGGGAATACGCAGTATTTT
CDR3 protein: CASRPTGNTQYF

clone size: NA
V gene: TRBV2
D gene: NA
J gene: TRBJ2-2
CDR3 DNA: TGTGCCAGCAGCTATATAGTCCCCACGAACACCGGGGAGCTGTTTTTT
CDR3 protein: CASSYIVPTNTGELFF

clone size: once
V gene: TRBV29-1
D gene: TRBD1
J gene: TRBJ1-2
CDR3 DNA: TGCAGCGTTGAAGAGGCAGGGGGCAGAGGCTATGGCTACACCTTC
CDR3 protein: CSVEEAGGRGYGYTF

clone size: once
V gene: TRBV6-1
D gene: NA
J gene: TRBJ1-1
CDR3 DNA: TGTGCCAGCAGGTCGAGAACTGAAGCTTTCTTT
CDR3 protein: CASRSRTEAFF

clone size: NA
V gene: TRBV6-5
D gene: TRBD1
J gene: TRBJ2-3
CDR3 DNA: TGTGCCAGCAGTTCCACCGCGACAGGGGGCACAGATACGCAGTATTTT
CDR3 protein: CASSSTATGGTDTQYF

clone size: NA
V gene: TRBV7-2
D gene: NA
J gene: TRBJ1-6
CDR3 DNA: TGTGCCAGCACCCAGGACATTTCACCCCTCCACTTT
CDR3 protein: CASTQDISPLHF

clone size: NA
V gene: TRBV7-9
D gene: NA
J gene: TRBJ1-1
CDR3 DNA: TGTGCCAGCAGCTTAGGGGTAGGGTCTGAAGCTTTCTTT
CDR3 protein: CASSLGVGSEAFF